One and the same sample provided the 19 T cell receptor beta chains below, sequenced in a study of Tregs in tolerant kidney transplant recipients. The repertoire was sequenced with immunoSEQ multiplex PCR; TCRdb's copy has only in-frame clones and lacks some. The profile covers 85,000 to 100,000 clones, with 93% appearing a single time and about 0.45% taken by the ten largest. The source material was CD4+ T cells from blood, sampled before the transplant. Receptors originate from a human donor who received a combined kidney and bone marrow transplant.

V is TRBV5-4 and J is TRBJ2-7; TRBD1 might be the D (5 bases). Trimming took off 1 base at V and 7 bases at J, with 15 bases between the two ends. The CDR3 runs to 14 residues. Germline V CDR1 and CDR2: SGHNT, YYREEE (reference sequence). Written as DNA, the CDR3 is TGTGCCAGCAGCTTGACGACCCAGGGTGCTGAGCAGTACTTC. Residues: CASSLTTQGAEQYF. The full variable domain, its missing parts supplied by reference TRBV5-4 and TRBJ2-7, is ETGVTQSPTHLIKTRGQQVTLRCSSQSGHNTVSWYQQALGQGPQFIFQYYREEENGRGNFPPRFSGLQFPNYSSELNVNALELDDSALYLCASSLTTQGAEQYFGPGTRLTVT.

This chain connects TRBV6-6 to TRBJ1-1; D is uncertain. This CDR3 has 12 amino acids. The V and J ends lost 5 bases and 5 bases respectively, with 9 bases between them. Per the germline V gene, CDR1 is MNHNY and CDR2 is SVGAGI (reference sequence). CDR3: CASSTTGTEAFF. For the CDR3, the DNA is TGTGCCAGCAGTACGACGGGGACTGAAGCTTTCTTT.

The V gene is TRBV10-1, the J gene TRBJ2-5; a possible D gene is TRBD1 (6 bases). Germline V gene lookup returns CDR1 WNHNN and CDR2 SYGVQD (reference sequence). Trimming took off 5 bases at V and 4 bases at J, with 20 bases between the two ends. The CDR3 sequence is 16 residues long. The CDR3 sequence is CASSSPSLVGGETQYF. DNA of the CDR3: TGCGCCAGCAGTTCACCTTCTCTAGTAGGGGGAGAGACCCAGTACTTC.

CDR3 sequence reads: CASSPGTRMNEQFF. CDR3 DNA sequence: TGTGCCAGCAGTCCCGGGACTAGAATGAATGAGCAGTTCTTC. The chain is built from TRBV27 and TRBJ2-1, with TRBD2 matching 8 bases. V trimming: 5 bases; J trimming: 7 bases; junction bases outside the gene matches: 7. CDR1 MNHEY and CDR2 SMNVEV come from the germline V gene (reference sequence). The CDR3 is made up of 14 amino acids.

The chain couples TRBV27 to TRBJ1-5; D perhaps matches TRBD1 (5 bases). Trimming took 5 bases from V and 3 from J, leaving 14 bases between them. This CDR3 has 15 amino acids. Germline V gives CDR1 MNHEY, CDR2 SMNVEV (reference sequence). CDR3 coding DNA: TGTGCCAGCAGTCCACCGGGGGGGTTCAATCAGCCCCAGCATTTT. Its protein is CASSPPGGFNQPQHF.

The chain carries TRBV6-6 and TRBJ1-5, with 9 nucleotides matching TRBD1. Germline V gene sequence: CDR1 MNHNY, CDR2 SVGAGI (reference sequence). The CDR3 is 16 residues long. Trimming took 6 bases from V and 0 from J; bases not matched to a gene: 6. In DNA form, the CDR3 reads TGTGCCAGCAGCTACGGGGACAGGGCTAGCAATCAGCCCCAGCATTTT. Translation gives CASSYGDRASNQPQHF.

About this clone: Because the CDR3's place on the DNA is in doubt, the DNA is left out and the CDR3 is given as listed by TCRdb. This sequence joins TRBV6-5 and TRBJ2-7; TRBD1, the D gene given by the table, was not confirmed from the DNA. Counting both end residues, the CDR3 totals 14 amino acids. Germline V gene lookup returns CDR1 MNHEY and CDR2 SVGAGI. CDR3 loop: CASLQGVYHCEQYF.

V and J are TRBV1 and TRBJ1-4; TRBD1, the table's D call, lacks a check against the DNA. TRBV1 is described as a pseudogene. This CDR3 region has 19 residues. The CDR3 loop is CTSSQDCPPGGKTNEKLFF. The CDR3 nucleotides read TGCACCAGCAGCCAAGATTGCCCCCCAGGGGGTAAAACTAATGAAAAACTGTTTTTT.

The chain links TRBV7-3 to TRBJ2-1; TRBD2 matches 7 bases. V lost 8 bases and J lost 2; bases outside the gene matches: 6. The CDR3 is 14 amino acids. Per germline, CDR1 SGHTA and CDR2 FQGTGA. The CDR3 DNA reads TGTGCCAGCTCCCCTAGCGGAGCCTACAATGAGCAGTTCTTC. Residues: CASSPSGAYNEQFF.

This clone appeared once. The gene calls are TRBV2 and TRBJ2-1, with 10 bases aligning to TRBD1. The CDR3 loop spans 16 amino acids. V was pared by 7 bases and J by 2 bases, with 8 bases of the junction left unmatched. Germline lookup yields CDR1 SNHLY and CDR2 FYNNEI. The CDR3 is CASTPDRGGAYNEQFF. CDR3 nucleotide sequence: TGTGCCAGCACCCCGGACAGGGGGGGCGCCTACAATGAGCAGTTCTTC.

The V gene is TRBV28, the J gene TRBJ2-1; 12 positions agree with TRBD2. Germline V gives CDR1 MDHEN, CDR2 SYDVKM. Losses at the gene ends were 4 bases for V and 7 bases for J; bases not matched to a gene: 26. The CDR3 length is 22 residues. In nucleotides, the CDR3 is TGTGCCAGCAGTTCGGGGGGCGGACTAGCGGGGAGACTTAACATCGGGAGGAATGAGCAGTTCTTC. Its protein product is CASSSGGGLAGRLNIGRNEQFF.

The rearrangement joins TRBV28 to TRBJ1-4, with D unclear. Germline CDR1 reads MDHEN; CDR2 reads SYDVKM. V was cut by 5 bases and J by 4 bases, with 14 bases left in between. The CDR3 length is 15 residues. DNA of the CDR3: TGTGCCAGCAGTCCCCCGGGGTCGCTTAATGAAAAACTGTTTTTT. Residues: CASSPPGSLNEKLFF.

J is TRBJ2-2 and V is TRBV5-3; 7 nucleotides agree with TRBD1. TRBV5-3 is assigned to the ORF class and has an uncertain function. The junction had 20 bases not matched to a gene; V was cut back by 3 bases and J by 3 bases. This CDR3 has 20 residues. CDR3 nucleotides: TGTGCCAGAAGCTCGACCCCCGGGACAGTTCCCCCGAGGGACACCGGGGAGCTGTTTTTT. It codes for CARSSTPGTVPPRDTGELFF.

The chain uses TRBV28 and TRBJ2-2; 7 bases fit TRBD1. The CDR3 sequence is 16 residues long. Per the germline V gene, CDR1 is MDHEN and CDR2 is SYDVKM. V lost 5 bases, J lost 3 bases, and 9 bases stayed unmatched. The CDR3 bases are TGTGCCAGCAGTCTCCAAACAGGGGTCGACACCGGGGAGCTGTTTTTT. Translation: CASSLQTGVDTGELFF.

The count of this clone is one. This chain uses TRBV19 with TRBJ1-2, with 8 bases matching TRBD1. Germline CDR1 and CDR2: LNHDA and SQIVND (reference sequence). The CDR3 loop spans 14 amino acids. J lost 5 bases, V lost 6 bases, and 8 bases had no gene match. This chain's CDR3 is CASSWTGFDYGYTF. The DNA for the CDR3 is TGTGCCAGTAGCTGGACAGGGTTTGATTATGGCTACACCTTC.

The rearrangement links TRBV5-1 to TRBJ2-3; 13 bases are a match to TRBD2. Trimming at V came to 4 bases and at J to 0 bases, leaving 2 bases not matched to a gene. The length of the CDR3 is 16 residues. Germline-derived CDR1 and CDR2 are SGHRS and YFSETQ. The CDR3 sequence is CASSPGLAGSTDTQYF. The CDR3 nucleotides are TGCGCCAGCAGCCCGGGACTAGCGGGGAGCACAGATACGCAGTATTTT.

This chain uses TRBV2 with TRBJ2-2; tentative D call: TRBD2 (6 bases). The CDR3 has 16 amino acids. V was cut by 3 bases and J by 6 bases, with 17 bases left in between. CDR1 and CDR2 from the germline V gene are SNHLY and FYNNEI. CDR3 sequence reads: CASSDGGLGMAGELFF. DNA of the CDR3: TGTGCCAGCAGTGATGGGGGGTTAGGGATGGCCGGGGAGCTGTTTTTT.

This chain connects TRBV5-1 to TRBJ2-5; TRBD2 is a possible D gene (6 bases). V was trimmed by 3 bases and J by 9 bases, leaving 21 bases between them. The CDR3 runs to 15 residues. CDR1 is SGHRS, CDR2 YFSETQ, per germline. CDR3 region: CASSYDRERGVAQYF. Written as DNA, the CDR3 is TGCGCCAGCAGCTATGACAGAGAACGCGGGGTGGCCCAGTACTTC.

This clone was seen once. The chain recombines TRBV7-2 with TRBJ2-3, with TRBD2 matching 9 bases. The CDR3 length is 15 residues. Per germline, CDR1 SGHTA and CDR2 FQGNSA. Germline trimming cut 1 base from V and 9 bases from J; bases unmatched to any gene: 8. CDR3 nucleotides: TGTGCCAGCAGCTTAGAGGCAGCGGGGGGTGGAACGCAGTATTTT. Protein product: CASSLEAAGGGTQYF.